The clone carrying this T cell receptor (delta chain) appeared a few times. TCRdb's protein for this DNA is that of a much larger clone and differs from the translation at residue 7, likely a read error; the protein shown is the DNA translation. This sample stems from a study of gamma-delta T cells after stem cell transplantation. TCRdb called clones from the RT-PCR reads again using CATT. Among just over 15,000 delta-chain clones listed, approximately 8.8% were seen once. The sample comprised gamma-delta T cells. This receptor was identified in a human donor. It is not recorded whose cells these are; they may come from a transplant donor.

CDR3 in DNA: TGTGCCTGTGACACACTAGCTGGGGGAGTTCCATCGTACACCGATAAACTCATCTTT. Residues: CACDTLAGGVPSYTDKLIF. The chain employs TRDV2 and TRDJ1; 8 positions agree with TRDD3. Trimming at V came to 1 base and at J to 0 bases, leaving 15 bases not matched to a gene. From germline, CDR1 is GEAIGNYY and CDR2 EKD. CDR3 length: 19 residues.